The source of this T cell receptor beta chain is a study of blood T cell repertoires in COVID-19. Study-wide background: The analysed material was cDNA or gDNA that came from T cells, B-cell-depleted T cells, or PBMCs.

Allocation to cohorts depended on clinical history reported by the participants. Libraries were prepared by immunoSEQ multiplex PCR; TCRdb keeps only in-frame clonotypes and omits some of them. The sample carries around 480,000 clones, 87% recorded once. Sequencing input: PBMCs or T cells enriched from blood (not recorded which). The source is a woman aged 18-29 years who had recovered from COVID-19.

The DNA for the CDR3 is TGTGCCAGCAGTCCTCCCTCGACAGGGGGCAGGAATGAGCAGTTCTTC. Translation: CASSPPSTGGRNEQFF. V and J are TRBV28 and TRBJ2-1, with 10 bases lining up with TRBD1. V was pared by 5 bases and J by 7 bases, with 11 bases of the junction left unmatched. Germline V gene sequence: CDR1 MDHEN, CDR2 SYDVKM. This CDR3 has 16 residues.